The 26 T cell receptor beta chains listed next were all sequenced from one sample in a study of T cell responses to AZD1222 COVID-19 vaccine. The protocol was immunoSEQ multiplex PCR, while the TCRdb copy is restricted to in-frame clones and leaves out a portion. The sample carries about 190,000 clones, under 95% recorded once. The material sequenced was peripheral blood, taken on day 0 of AZD1222 vaccination. The receptor source for this set is an adult in good health.

The chain has TRBV18 and TRBJ2-4; D may match TRBD1 or TRBD2 (5 bases each). The CDR3 sequence is 14 residues long. Germline assignment: CDR1 KGHSH and CDR2 LQKENI. Trimming cost V 5 bases and J 5 bases, with 13 bases left between them. This CDR3 is CASSSGPTENIQYF. The CDR3 nucleotides are TGTGCCAGCTCATCGGGACCTACTGAAAACATTCAGTACTTC.

CDR3 in amino acids: CASSQEGTQAYNEQFF. The CDR3 DNA reads TGTGCCAGCAGCCAAGAAGGGACTCAGGCGTACAATGAGCAGTTCTTC. The chain couples TRBV3-1 (or the pseudogene TRBV3-2) to TRBJ2-1; D is perhaps TRBD2 (6 bases). Per the germline V gene, CDR1 is LGHDT and CDR2 is YNNKEL (reference sequence). This CDR3 region has 16 residues. Trimming left V 0 bases short and J 4 bases short, with 13 bases between.

The rearrangement uses TRBV2 and TRBJ2-3; 7 bases are shared with TRBD2. V gave up 3 bases and J gave up 4 bases; unmatched junction bases: 4. Looked up from germline, CDR1 is SNHLY and CDR2 is FYNNEI. This CDR3 is 14 amino acids long. The CDR3 loop is CASSDPAGADTQYF. Written as DNA, the CDR3 is TGTGCCAGCAGTGACCCCGCGGGGGCAGATACGCAGTATTTT.

This rearrangement joins TRBV7-9 to TRBJ2-2, with 13 bases fitting TRBD2. The V gene end was trimmed by 3 bases and the J gene end by 1 base; junction bases not matched to a gene: 8. The germline V gene encodes CDR1 SEHNR and CDR2 FQNEAQ (reference sequence). This CDR3 is built from 19 residues. CDR3: CASSFVPTSGRRNTGELFF. As DNA, the CDR3 is TGTGCCAGCAGCTTCGTTCCGACTAGCGGGAGGCGGAACACCGGGGAGCTGTTTTTT.

The chain couples TRBV19 to TRBJ2-5, with D possibly matching TRBD2 (5 bases). The length of the CDR3 is 14 residues. Germline values: CDR1 LNHDA, CDR2 SQIVND (reference sequence). V lost 1 base to trimming and J lost 5 bases, with 11 bases between them. The chain's CDR3 is CASSIGPSQETQYF. The CDR3 nucleotides are TGTGCCAGTAGTATAGGTCCTAGCCAGGAGACCCAGTACTTC.

This clone has just a few counts. The gene calls are TRBV7-9 and TRBJ2-1; D remains ambiguous. Germline CDR1 reads SEHNR; CDR2 reads FQNEAQ (reference sequence). This CDR3 comprises 14 residues. V was cut by 6 bases and J by 9 bases, with 18 bases left in between. CDR3 in amino acids: CASSRAQRQVEQFF. In DNA form, the CDR3 reads TGTGCCAGCAGTAGGGCCCAGAGGCAGGTTGAGCAGTTCTTC.

J is TRBJ1-6 and V is TRBV13, with a possible D match to TRBD1 (5 bases). From germline, CDR1 is PRHDT and CDR2 FYEKMQ (reference sequence). There are 16 residues in the CDR3. The ends were cut back, 1 base at V and 3 bases at J, with 10 bases in the middle. The CDR3 bases are TGTGCCAGCAGCTTAGCGGTTGACAGCTATAATTCACCCCTCCACTTT. Its protein product is CASSLAVDSYNSPLHF.

This rearrangement joins TRBV3-1 (or the pseudogene TRBV3-2) to TRBJ2-2, with D maybe TRBD1 (5 bases). Trimming shortened V by 4 bases and J by 4 bases, and 13 bases separated the two germline ends. The CDR3 contains 15 residues. Germline CDR1 is LGHDT and CDR2 is YNNKEL (reference sequence). The CDR3: CASSPEVGVTGELFF. In DNA, the CDR3 is TGTGCCAGCAGCCCCGAGGTAGGGGTCACCGGGGAGCTGTTTTTT.

The chain joins TRBV11-1 to TRBJ2-7; the D is unclear. From germline, CDR1 is SGHAT and CDR2 FQDESV (reference sequence). V shed 5 bases and J shed 6 bases, with 14 bases lying between them. The CDR3 is 13 amino acids. The CDR3 region is CASSMDVTSEQYF. CDR3 sequence (DNA): TGTGCCAGCAGCATGGACGTAACCTCCGAGCAGTACTTC. The variable domain in full, completed from reference TRBV11-1 and TRBJ2-7, reads EAEVAQSPRYKITEKSQAVAFWCDPISGHATLYWYRQILGQGPELLVQFQDESVVDDSQLPKDRFSAERLKGVDSTLKIQPAELGDSAMYLCASSMDVTSEQYFGPGTRLTVT.

The genes are TRBV7-2 and TRBJ2-5, with 8 bases lining up with TRBD2. Germline assignment: CDR1 SGHTA and CDR2 FQGNSA. The CDR3 runs 15 residues. J gave up 5 bases and V 6 bases, and 11 bases lay outside the gene matches. CDR3 sequence reads: CASRGRREVFETQYF. The DNA for the CDR3 is TGTGCCAGCAGGGGCCGGCGGGAGGTTTTTGAGACCCAGTACTTC.

This chain connects TRBV11-3 to TRBJ2-1; TRBD2 is a possible D gene (5 bases). The CDR3 is made up of 14 amino acids. V was shortened by 1 base and J by 5 bases, with 9 bases between the two germline ends. From germline, CDR1 is SGHNT and CDR2 YENEEA. The CDR3 nucleotides read TGTGCCAGCAGCTTAGGTTTCGGGGACAATGAGCAGTTCTTC. Protein sequence: CASSLGFGDNEQFF.

This chain connects TRBV10-3 to TRBJ1-2; no clear D gene. The CDR3 totals 14 residues. Germline V gene sequence: CDR1 ENHRY, CDR2 SYGVKD. Trimming removed 3 bases at V and 4 bases at J, with 12 bases between. The CDR3 protein is CAISDYDMGYGYTF. The CDR3 nucleotides read TGTGCCATCAGTGACTACGACATGGGCTATGGCTACACCTTC.

The chain employs TRBV7-9 and TRBJ2-1, with 7 bases matching TRBD2. The germline CDR1 and CDR2 sequences are SEHNR and FQNEAQ (reference sequence). The trim removed 0 bases at V and 5 bases at J, leaving 4 bases unmatched. The CDR3 length is 15 residues. CDR3 DNA: TGTGCCAGCAGCTTAGCGGGAGGGATAAACAATGAGCAGTTCTTC. This translates into CASSLAGGINNEQFF.

The rearrangement links TRBV27 to TRBJ1-2; weak D call: TRBD1 (5 bases). V was trimmed by 4 bases and J by 0 bases, leaving 15 bases between them. This CDR3 contains 16 residues. The germline CDR1 and CDR2 sequences are MNHEY and SMNVEV (reference sequence). The CDR3 loop reads CASSSTLGVANYGYTF. The CDR3 region has the DNA TGTGCCAGCAGTTCTACCTTGGGGGTAGCTAACTATGGCTACACCTTC.

The V gene is TRBV7-9, the J gene TRBJ1-3; D gene ambiguous. The V gene's germline CDR1 is SEHNR and CDR2 FQNEAQ (reference sequence). The CDR3 covers 13 residues. V was trimmed by 0 bases and J by 6 bases, leaving 6 bases between them. The CDR3 spells CASSLAQLNTIYF. DNA of the CDR3: TGTGCCAGCAGCTTAGCACAGCTAAACACCATATATTTT. Full variable domain (missing parts from reference TRBV7-9 and TRBJ1-3): DTGVSQNPRHKITKRGQNVTFRCDPISEHNRLYWYRQTLGQGPEFLTYFQNEAQLEKSRLLSDRFSAERPKGSFSTLEIQRTEQGDSAMYLCASSLAQLNTIYFGEGSWLTVV.

This clone was detected once. The chain uses TRBV5-1 and TRBJ2-7; D ambiguous. Germline V gene data show CDR1 as SGHRS and CDR2 as YFSETQ. The CDR3 covers 14 residues. Trimming cost V 0 bases and J 5 bases, with 12 bases left between them. The CDR3 region has the DNA TGCGCCAGCAGCTTGGCCACACCTTCGCACGAGCAGTACTTC. Its translation is CASSLATPSHEQYF.

V gene TRBV19 combines with J gene TRBJ1-4, with 7 bases fitting TRBD1. Germline V gene data show CDR1 as LNHDA and CDR2 as SQIVND (reference sequence). V shed 9 bases, J shed 8 bases, and the junction held 12 bases outside the gene matches. This CDR3 has 14 residues. DNA of the CDR3: TGTGCCAGCCAGTCCGACAGGGAAGGAGAAAAACTGTTTTTT. Protein product: CASQSDREGEKLFF. Together with reference TRBV19 and TRBJ1-4, the CDR3 gives the full variable domain: DGGITQSPKYLFRKEGQNVTLSCEQNLNHDAMYWYRQDPGQGLRLIYYSQIVNDFQKGDIAEGYSVSREKKESFPLTVTSAQKNPTAFYLCASQSDREGEKLFFGSGTQLSVL.

The J gene is TRBJ2-7, the V gene TRBV5-1, with TRBD1 matching 10 bases. This CDR3 is built from 13 residues. Germline-derived CDR1 and CDR2 are SGHRS and YFSETQ. The V gene end was trimmed by 3 bases and the J gene end by 4 bases; junction bases not matched to a gene: 1. CDR3 region: CASSWTGGYEQYF. Here the CDR3 DNA reads TGCGCCAGCAGCTGGACAGGGGGGTACGAGCAGTACTTC.

The gene calls are TRBV12-5 and TRBJ2-3; D possibly matches TRBD1 or TRBD2 (5 bases each). This CDR3 spans 15 amino acids. Germline values: CDR1 LGHNT, CDR2 FRNRAP. V dropped 1 base and J dropped 0 bases, with 8 bases sitting between them. The CDR3 region is CASGLDRDSTDTQYF. CDR3 DNA sequence: TGTGCTAGTGGTTTGGACCGGGACAGCACAGATACGCAGTATTTT.

This clone is a singleton in its sample. CDR3 sequence (DNA): TGTGCCAGTAGGGGGAGCGGGGGTCCCTACAATGAGCAGTTCTTC. This translates into CASRGSGGPYNEQFF. The chain combines TRBV19 with TRBJ2-1, with 8 nucleotides matching TRBD2. Germline CDR1 and CDR2: LNHDA and SQIVND (reference sequence). The ends lost 6 bases at V and 2 bases at J; junction bases unmatched: 6. The CDR3 has 15 amino acids.

The chain has TRBV6-5 and TRBJ1-2; the D is unclear. The V gene's germline CDR1 is MNHEY and CDR2 SVGAGI. The CDR3 loop spans 13 amino acids. The V gene lost 3 bases and the J gene lost 6 bases, with 11 bases spanning the gap. The CDR3: CASSYREEDGYTF. As DNA, the CDR3 is TGTGCCAGCAGTTATCGGGAGGAAGATGGCTACACCTTC.

The genes are TRBV5-6 and TRBJ2-7; 7 positions agree with TRBD1. Germline assignment: CDR1 SGHDT and CDR2 YYEEEE. V lost 3 bases, J lost 4 bases, and 7 bases stayed unmatched. The CDR3 extends over 14 amino acids. DNA for the CDR3: TGTGCCAGCAGCTCACAGGGGTATAGGTACGAGCAGTACTTC. Protein: CASSSQGYRYEQYF.

The chain links TRBV4-3 to TRBJ1-3; D gene ambiguous. V lost 3 bases to trimming and J lost 2 bases, with 8 bases between them. CDR1 and CDR2 (germline): LGHNA, YSLEER. This CDR3 has 14 residues. CDR3 amino acids: CASSHLGAGNTIYF. DNA of the CDR3: TGCGCCAGCAGCCACCTCGGGGCTGGAAACACCATATATTTT.

CDR3 nucleotides: TGTGCCAGCAGCCAAGAACCAGCGGGGGGGCGAACCGGGGAGCTGTTTTTT. Encoded protein: CASSQEPAGGRTGELFF. The chain is built from TRBV4-2 and TRBJ2-2; 10 bases agree with TRBD2. Germline V gene lookup returns CDR1 LGHNA and CDR2 YNFKEQ. CDR3 length: 17 residues. V lost 0 bases and J lost 5; bases outside the gene matches: 6.

The genes are TRBV3-1 (or the pseudogene TRBV3-2) and TRBJ1-3, with a weak D call TRBD1 (6 bases). The CDR3 spans 14 residues. Looked up from germline, CDR1 is LGHDT and CDR2 is YNNKEL (reference sequence). V lost 4 bases and J 0 bases, leaving 7 bases between the germline ends. CDR3 bases: TGTGCCAGCAGCCCACAGGGCTCTGGAAACACCATATATTTT. The encoded protein is CASSPQGSGNTIYF.

V usage is TRBV9 and J usage is TRBJ2-1, with D possibly TRBD2 on 6 matching bases. CDR1 is SGDLS, CDR2 YYNGEE, per germline. Trimming took off 0 bases at V and 2 bases at J, with 12 bases between the two ends. CDR3 length: 16 amino acids. The CDR3 here is CASSVVGGATYNEQFF. As DNA, the CDR3 is TGTGCCAGCAGCGTAGTAGGCGGGGCTACCTACAATGAGCAGTTCTTC.